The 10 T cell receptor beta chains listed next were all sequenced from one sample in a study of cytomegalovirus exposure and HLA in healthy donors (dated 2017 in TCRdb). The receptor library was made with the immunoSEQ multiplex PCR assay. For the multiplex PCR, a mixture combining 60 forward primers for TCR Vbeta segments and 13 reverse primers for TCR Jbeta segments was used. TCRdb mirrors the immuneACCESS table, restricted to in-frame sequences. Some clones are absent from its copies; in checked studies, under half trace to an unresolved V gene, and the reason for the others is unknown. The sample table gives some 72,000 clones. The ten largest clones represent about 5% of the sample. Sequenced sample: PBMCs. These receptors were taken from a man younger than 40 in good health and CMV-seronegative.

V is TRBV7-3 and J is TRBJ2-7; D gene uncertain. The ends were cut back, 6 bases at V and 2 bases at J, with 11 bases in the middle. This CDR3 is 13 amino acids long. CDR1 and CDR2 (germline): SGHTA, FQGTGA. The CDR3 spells CASRPPGTYEQYF. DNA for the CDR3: TGTGCCAGCAGGCCCCCAGGTACCTACGAGCAGTACTTC.

The CDR3 reads CASRLSPGTYNSPLHF. The CDR3 region has the DNA TGCGCCAGCAGGCTCTCCCCGGGTACCTATAATTCACCCCTCCACTTT. The chain links TRBV4-1 to TRBJ1-6; no definite D call. CDR1 MGHRA and CDR2 YSYEKL come from the germline V gene. The V end was cut by 6 bases, the J end by 2 bases, with 14 bases between. This CDR3 is 16 amino acids long.

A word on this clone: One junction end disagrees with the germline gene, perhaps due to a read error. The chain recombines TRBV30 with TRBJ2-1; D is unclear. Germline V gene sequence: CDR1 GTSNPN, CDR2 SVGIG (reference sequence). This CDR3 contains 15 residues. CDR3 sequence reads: CVWSVVGHHHNEQFF. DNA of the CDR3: TGTGTCTGGAGTGTAGTTGGCCACCACCACAATGAGCAGTTCTTC.

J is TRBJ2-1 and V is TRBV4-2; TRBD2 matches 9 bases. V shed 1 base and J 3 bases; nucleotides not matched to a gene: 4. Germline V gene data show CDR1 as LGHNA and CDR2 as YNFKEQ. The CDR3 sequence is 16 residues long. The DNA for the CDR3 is TGTGCCAGCAGCCAAGGGCGGGAGGGCCTCTACAATGAGCAGTTCTTC. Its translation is CASSQGREGLYNEQFF.

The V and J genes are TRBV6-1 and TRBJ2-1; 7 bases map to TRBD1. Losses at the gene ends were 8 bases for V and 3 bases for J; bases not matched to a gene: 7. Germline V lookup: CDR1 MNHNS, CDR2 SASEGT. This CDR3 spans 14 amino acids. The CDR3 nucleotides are TGTGCCAGCTCGACGAGGGGGCACTACAATGAGCAGTTCTTC. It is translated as CASSTRGHYNEQFF.

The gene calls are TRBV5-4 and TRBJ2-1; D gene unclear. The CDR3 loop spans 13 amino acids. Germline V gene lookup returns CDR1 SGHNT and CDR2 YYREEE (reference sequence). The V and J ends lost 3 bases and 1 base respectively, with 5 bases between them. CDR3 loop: CASSSGSYNEQFF. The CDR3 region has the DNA TGTGCCAGCAGCTCGGGTTCCTACAATGAGCAGTTCTTC.

The chain's CDR3 is CASSLGSGTGYSNQPQHF. The CDR3 DNA reads as TGTGCCAGCAGCTTGGGCTCGGGTACGGGATATAGCAATCAGCCCCAGCATTTT. The rearrangement links TRBV7-9 to TRBJ1-5; D unresolved. Germline values: CDR1 SEHNR, CDR2 FQNEAQ (reference sequence). The CDR3 has 18 residues. Trimming pared 3 bases from V and 0 bases from J, leaving 18 bases between.

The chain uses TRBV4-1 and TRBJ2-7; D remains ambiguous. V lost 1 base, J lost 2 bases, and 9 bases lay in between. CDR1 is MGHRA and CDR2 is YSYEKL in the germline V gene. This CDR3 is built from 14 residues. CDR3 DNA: TGCGCCAGCAGCCAAGGCGTTGAGACCTACGAGCAGTACTTC. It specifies CASSQGVETYEQYF.

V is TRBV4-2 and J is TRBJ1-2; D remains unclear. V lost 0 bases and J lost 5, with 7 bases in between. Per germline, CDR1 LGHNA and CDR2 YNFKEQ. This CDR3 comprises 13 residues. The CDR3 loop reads CASSQEEGYGYTF. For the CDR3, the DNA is TGTGCCAGCAGCCAAGAGGAGGGATATGGCTACACCTTC.

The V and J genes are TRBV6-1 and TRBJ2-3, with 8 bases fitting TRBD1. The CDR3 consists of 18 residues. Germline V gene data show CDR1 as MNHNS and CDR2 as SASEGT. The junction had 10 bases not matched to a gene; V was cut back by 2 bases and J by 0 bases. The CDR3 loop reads CASSERVGTGTSTDTQYF. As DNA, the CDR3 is TGTGCCAGCAGTGAAAGGGTTGGGACAGGTACTAGCACAGATACGCAGTATTTT.